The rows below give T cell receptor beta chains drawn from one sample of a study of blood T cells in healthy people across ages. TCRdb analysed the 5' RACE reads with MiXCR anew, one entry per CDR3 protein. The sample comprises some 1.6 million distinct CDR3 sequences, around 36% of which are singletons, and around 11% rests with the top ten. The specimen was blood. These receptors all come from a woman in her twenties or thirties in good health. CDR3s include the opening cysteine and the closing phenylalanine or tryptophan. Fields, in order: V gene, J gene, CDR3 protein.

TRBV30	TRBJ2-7	CAYNRGYEQYF
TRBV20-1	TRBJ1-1	CSAHNNPLRNTEAFF
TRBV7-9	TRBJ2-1	CASSSAGWEQFF
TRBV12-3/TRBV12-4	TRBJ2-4	CASSKLGLAGGPKNIQYF
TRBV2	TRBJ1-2	CASNDQWTGSNYGYTF
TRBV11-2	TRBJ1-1	CASSLQGAGEAFF
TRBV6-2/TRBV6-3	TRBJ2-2	CASSYSGGATGELFF
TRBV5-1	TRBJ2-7	CASSPQGGASGSYEQYF
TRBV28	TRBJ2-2	CASGPPGENTGELFF
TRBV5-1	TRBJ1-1	CASSFRVFSNTEAFF
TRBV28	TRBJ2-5	CASSSDLEETQYF
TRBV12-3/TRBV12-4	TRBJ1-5	CASSFQGNRYQPQHF
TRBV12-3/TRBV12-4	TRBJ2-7	CASSDRASGYYEQYF
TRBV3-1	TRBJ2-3	CVSSQARRPSFSTDTQYF
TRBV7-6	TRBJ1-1	CASSAQANTEAFF
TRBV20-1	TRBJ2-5	CSAQGQETLYF
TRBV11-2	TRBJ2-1	CASSPWGGRALNEQFF
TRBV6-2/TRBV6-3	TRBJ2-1	CASSYQDSTDEQFF
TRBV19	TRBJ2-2	CAGWGQFTGELFF
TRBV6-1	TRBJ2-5	CASSEALFSTEMVARETQYF
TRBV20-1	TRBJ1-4	CSARDRRGGEKLFF
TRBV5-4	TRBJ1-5	CASSLQGYNQPQHF
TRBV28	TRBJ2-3	CASSLYTPFNTDTQYF
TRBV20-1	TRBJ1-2	CSARAGGGNYGYTF
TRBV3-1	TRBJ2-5	CTSSPQGVVSKETQYF
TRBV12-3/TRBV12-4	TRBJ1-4	CASRETPGQGGEKLFF